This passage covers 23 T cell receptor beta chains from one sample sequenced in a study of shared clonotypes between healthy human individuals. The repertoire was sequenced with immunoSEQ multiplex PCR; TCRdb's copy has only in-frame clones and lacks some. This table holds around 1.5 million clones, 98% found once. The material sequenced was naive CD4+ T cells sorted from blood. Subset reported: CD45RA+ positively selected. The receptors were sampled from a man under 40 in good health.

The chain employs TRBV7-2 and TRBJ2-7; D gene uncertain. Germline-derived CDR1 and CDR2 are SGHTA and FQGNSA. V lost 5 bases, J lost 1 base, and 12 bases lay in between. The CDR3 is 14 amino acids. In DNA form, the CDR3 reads TGTGCCAGCAGCCCTACTGTCGCATCCTACGAGCAGTACTTC. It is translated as CASSPTVASYEQYF. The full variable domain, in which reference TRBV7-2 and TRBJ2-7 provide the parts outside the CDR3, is GAGVSQSPSNKVTEKGKDVELRCDPISGHTALYWYRQSLGQGLEFLIYFQGNSAPDKSGLPSDRFSAERTGGSVSTLTIQRTQQEDSAVYLCASSPTVASYEQYFGPGTRLTVT.

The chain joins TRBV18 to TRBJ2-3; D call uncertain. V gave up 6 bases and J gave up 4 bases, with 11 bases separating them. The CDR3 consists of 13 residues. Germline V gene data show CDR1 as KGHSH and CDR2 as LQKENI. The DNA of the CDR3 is TGTGCCAGCTCCCCGGTGGGCCCAGATACGCAGTATTTT. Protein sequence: CASSPVGPDTQYF.

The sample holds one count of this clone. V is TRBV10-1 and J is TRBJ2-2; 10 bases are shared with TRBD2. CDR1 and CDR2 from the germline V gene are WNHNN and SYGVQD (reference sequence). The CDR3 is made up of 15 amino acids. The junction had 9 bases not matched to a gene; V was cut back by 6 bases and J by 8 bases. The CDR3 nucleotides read TGCGCCAGCAGCAACTACCTAGCGGGAGCGGGGGAGCTGTTTTTT. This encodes CASSNYLAGAGELFF.

The CDR3 region is CASSLAVRREGYLGEQYF. The DNA of the CDR3 is TGTGCCAGCAGTTTAGCCGTTAGGCGGGAGGGCTATTTGGGTGAGCAGTACTTC. This rearrangement joins TRBV28 to TRBJ2-7, with TRBD2 matching over 9 bases. The CDR3 totals 18 residues. J lost 7 bases, V lost 2 bases, and 18 bases had no gene match. Germline CDR1 MDHEN, CDR2 SYDVKM.

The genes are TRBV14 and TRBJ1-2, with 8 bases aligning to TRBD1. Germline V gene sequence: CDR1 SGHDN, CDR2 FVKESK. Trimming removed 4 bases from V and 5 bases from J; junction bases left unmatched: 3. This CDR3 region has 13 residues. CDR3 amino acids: CASSRGTGYGYTF. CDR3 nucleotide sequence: TGTGCCAGCAGCCGGGGGACAGGATATGGCTACACCTTC. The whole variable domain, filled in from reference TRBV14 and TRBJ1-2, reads EAGVTQFPSHSVIEKGQTVTLRCDPISGHDNLYWYRRVMGKEIKFLLHFVKESKQDESGMPNNRFLAERTGGTYSTLKVQPAELEDSGVYFCASSRGTGYGYTFGSGTRLTVV.

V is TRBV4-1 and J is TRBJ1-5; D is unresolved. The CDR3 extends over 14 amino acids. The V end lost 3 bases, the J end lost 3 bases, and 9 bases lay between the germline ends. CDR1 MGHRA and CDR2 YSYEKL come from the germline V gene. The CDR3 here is CASSHQQNNQPQHF. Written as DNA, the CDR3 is TGCGCCAGCAGCCATCAACAGAACAATCAGCCCCAGCATTTT.

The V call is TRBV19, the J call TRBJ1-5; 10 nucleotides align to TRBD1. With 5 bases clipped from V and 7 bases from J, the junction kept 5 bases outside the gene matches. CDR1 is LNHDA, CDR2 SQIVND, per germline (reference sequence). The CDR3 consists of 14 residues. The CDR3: CASSPDRGQQPQHF. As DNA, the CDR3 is TGTGCCAGTAGTCCCGACAGGGGGCAACAGCCCCAGCATTTT.

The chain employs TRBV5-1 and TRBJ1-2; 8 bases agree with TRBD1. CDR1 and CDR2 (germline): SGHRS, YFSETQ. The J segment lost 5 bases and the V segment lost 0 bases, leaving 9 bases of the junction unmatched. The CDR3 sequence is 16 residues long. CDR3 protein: CASSLVVAGTGYGYTF. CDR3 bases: TGCGCCAGCAGCTTGGTGGTAGCCGGGACAGGATATGGCTACACCTTC.

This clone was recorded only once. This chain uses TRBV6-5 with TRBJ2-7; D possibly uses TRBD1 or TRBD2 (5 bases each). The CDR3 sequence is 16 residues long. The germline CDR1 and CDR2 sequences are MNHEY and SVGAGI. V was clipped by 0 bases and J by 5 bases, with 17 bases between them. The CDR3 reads CASSYSIGDAGNEQYF. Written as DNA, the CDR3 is TGTGCCAGCAGTTACTCTATCGGGGACGCCGGGAACGAGCAGTACTTC.

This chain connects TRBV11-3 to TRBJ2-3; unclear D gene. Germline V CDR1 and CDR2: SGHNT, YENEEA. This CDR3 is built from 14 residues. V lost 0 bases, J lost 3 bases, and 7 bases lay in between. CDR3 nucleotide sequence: TGTGCCAGCAGCTTAGATGCCGGTACAGATACGCAGTATTTT. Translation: CASSLDAGTDTQYF.

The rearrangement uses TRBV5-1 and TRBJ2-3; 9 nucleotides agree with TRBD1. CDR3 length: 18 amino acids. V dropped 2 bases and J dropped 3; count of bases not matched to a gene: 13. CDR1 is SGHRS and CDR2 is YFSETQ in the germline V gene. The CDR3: CASSFGLQTGGGTDTQYF. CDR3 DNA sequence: TGCGCCAGCAGCTTCGGGCTGCAAACAGGGGGCGGTACAGATACGCAGTATTTT.

The CDR3 is CASSVGDSGSYNEQFF. DNA for the CDR3: TGTGCCAGCAGCGTAGGAGATAGCGGCTCCTACAATGAGCAGTTCTTC. The V gene is TRBV9, the J gene TRBJ2-1; D perhaps matches TRBD2 (6 bases). V dropped 0 bases and J dropped 0 bases, with 10 bases sitting between them. The CDR3 sequence is 16 residues long. Looked up from germline, CDR1 is SGDLS and CDR2 is YYNGEE.

The CDR3 sequence is CASSLVRLGQGFTDTQYF. CDR3 in DNA: TGTGCCAGCAGCTTGGTCCGCCTGGGACAGGGATTTACAGATACGCAGTATTTT. This chain joins TRBV5-4 and TRBJ2-3; 9 bases align to TRBD1. The V gene end was trimmed by 0 bases and the J gene end by 3 bases; junction bases not matched to a gene: 11. CDR1 and CDR2 from the germline V gene are SGHNT and YYREEE (reference sequence). CDR3 length: 18 amino acids.

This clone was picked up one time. This CDR3 is CASSHGPDSGELFF. The CDR3 region has the DNA TGCGCCAGCAGCCACGGACCAGACTCCGGGGAGCTGTTTTTT. The genes are TRBV5-1 and TRBJ2-2; no clear D. CDR1 is SGHRS, CDR2 YFSETQ, per germline. The V end lost 4 bases, the J end lost 6 bases, and 13 bases lay between the germline ends. The CDR3 has 14 residues.

CDR3 protein: CASSVVGSGRVETQYF. The CDR3 bases are TGTGCCAGCAGCGTAGTTGGTAGCGGGAGGGTAGAGACCCAGTACTTC. V is TRBV9 and J is TRBJ2-5; TRBD2 aligns across 11 bases. Germline V gene sequence: CDR1 SGDLS, CDR2 YYNGEE. The CDR3 has 16 amino acids. The trim removed 0 bases at V and 4 bases at J, leaving 5 bases unmatched.

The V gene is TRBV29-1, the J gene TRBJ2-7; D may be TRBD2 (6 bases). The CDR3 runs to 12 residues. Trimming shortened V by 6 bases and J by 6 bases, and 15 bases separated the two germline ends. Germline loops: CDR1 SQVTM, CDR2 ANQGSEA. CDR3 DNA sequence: TGCAGCGTGGGGGACTTACGAATCGAGCAGTACTTC. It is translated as CSVGDLRIEQYF.

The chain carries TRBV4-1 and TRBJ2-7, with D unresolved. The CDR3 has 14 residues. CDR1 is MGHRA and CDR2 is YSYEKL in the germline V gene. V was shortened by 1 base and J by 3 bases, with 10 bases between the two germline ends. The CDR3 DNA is TGCGCCAGCAGCCAAGTCCAATCACACTACGAGCAGTACTTC. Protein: CASSQVQSHYEQYF.

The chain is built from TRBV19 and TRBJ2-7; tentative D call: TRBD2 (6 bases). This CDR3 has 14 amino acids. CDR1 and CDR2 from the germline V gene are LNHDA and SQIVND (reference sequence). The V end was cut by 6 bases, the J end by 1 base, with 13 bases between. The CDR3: CASRGREESYEQYF. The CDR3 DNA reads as TGTGCCAGTAGGGGAAGGGAGGAATCCTACGAGCAGTACTTC.

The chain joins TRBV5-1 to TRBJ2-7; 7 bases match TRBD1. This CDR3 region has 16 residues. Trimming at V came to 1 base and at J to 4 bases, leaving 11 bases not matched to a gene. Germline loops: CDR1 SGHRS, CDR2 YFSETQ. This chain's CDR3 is CASSLPEGAGNYEQYF. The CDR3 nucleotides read TGCGCCAGCAGCTTGCCAGAGGGGGCCGGGAATTACGAGCAGTACTTC.

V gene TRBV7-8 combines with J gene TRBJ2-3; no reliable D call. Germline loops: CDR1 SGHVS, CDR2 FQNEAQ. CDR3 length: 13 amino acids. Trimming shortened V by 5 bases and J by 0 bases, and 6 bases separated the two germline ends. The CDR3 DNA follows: TGTGCCAGCAGCATACAGAGCACAGATACGCAGTATTTT. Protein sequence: CASSIQSTDTQYF.

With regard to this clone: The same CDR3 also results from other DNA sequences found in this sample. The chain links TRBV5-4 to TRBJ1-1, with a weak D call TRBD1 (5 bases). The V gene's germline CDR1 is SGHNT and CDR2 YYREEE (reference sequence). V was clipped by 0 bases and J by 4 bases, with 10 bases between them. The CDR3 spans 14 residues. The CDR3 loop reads CASSLDTGRTEAFF. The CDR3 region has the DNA TGTGCCAGCAGCTTGGATACGGGACGCACTGAAGCTTTCTTT.

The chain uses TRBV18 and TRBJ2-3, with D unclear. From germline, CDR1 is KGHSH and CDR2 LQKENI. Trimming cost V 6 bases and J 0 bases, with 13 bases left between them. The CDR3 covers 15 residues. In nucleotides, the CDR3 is TGTGCCAGCTCGTCGGGCGGACCAAGCACAGATACGCAGTATTTT. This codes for CASSSGGPSTDTQYF.

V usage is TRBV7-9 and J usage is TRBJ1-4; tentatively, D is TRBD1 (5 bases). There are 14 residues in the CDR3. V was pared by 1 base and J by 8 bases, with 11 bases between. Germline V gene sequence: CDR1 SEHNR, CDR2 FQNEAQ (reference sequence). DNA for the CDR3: TGTGCCAGCAGCTTAGTCGGGACTTGGGAAAAACTGTTTTTT. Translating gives CASSLVGTWEKLFF.